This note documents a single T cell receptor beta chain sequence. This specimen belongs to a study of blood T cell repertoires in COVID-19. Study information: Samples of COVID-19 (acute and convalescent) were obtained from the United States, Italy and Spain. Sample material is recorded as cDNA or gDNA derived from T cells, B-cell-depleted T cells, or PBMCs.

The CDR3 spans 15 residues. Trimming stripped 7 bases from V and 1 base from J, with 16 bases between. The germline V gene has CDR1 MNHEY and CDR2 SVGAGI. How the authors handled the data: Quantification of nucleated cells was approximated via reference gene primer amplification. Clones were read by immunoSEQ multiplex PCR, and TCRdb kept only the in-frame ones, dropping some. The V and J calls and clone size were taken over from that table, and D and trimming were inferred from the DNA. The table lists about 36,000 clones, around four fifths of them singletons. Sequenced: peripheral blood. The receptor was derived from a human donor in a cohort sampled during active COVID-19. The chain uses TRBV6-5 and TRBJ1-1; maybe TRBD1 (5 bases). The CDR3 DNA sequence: TGTGCCAGCAAGGGGTCAAGTCCCGAGAACACTGAAGCTTTCTTT. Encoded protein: CASKGSSPENTEAFF.